This T cell receptor (beta chain) derives from a study of Graves' ophthalmopathy and Graves' hyperthyroidism (dated by TCRdb to the late 2010s). Study-wide context: Peripheral blood samples were taken at the time of initial diagnosis, before any treatment was given. In total, 135 blood samples were TCR-sequenced: approximately 40 ophthalmopathy, 75 hyperthyroidism and some 17 hyperthyroidism-to-ophthalmopathy patients. To tell Graves' ophthalmopathy apart from Graves' hyperthyroidism, and to predict which patients would progress to ophthalmopathy, the study relied on TCR beta repertoire signatures. The independent validation cohort included approximately 19 hyperthyroidism patients plus 17 patients who later progressed from hyperthyroidism to ophthalmopathy. The 75 to 100 discovery patients were randomly split 7:3 into training and test sets. Following sample collection, hyperthyroidism patients were given methimazole at a starting dose of 30 mg daily, and ophthalmopathy patients were given high-dose intravenous methylprednisolone. In roughly six hyperthyroidism patients, the T-cell repertoires found in thyroid tissue were compared with those found in blood. To explore V-J signatures that separate ophthalmopathy from hyperthyroidism, a discovery set of 95 to 100 patients was enrolled, consisting of about 45 with ophthalmopathy and roughly 59 with stable hyperthyroidism.

A note on this clonotype: Its antigen remains undetermined. No base quality information exists; no much larger clone differs at one position.

CDR1 and CDR2, looked up from the germline V gene, are SGHVS and FQNEAQ. Counted from cysteine to phenylalanine, this CDR3 has 15 amino acids. The retained sequence is limited to the CDR3, 45 bases, with the frame set at the first base. V ends up 3 bases short and J 5 bases short, with an unmatched junction base count of 8. For repertoire sequencing, TCR beta CDR3 regions were amplified from RNA transcripts. A first-round RT-PCR used HTBI primers with the Qiagen OneStep RT-PCR kit, followed by a second-round multiplex PCR, size selection and purification. Libraries were sequenced on an Illumina HiSeq2000 using paired-end 100 bp reads. Under the source paper's analysis protocol: SOAPnuke was used to process the reads, removing any read that contained adapters or uncalled bases, had a mean Phred below 15, or lacked an exact match to the constant primer or identifier. COPE v1.2.5 was used to merge high-quality paired reads. Each unique nucleotide sequence was defined as a clonotype, and clonotypes were aligned to IMGT TRB V, D and J references with MiTCR v1.1. Only V-J combinations with frequency above 0.0001 were analysed, covering around 99% of repertoires. For each V-J combination, a TCR clonal expansion and chaos score was defined as F50 clonal expansion divided by the chaos observed in the TCRdist matrix. Welch's t-statistics and random forest were used to narrow the features down to more than 10 V-J combinations, which were then fed into a naive Bayes classifier. The Morisita-Horn index was used to measure how similar the thyroid and blood repertoires were. TCRdb cleaned the public reads at Q25 with fastp, built clones with MiXCR and kept in-frame beta chains. Rows with one shared CDR3 protein collapse into an entry with the most common genes and DNA. These V and J calls derive from TCRdb rather than the authors' analysis. For this sample there are 350,000 to 450,000 distinct CDR3 sequences; under 25% appear just once. The ten most abundant clones make up 2.5% to 3% of the sample.

Hyperthyroidism was considered stable if no progression to ophthalmopathy occurred within 18 months of follow-up. Hyperthyroidism patients were newly diagnosed, with disease duration under 2 months, and aged 18 to 65 years. Patients were excluded if they had other autoimmune diseases, uncontrolled infections, pregnancy or lactation. Diagnosis relied on clinical symptoms, serum thyroxine, TRAb, thyroid ultrasound and orbital computed tomography. Using Ficoll-Paque density gradient centrifugation, PBMCs were isolated from 9.5 to 10 ml of fresh peripheral blood. Trizol reagent was used to extract the total RNA, and its quality was then checked on an Agilent 2100 Bioanalyzer. Beyond this particular receptor, the publication reports: No statistical method was used to predetermine the sample size, and group allocation was not hidden from the investigators. In validation, the model predicted ophthalmopathy progression with 55% to 71% sensitivity and roughly 72% specificity; 12 predicted patients were CT-confirmed with GO in a median of around 6 months. Ophthalmopathy was separated from stable hyperthyroidism by the 13-signature model with roughly 90% sensitivity and less than 82% specificity in cross-validation and with 80%/75% in the test set. Among expanded thyroid clonotypes with frequency above 0.001, most also showed up in blood, which suggests that blood repertoires may reflect the thyroid immune response.

The receptor was derived from a woman aged 18-29 years with stable Graves' hyperthyroidism. Donor details come from another sample of the same person, matched by shared clones. Recombination connected TRBV7-8 to TRBJ2-5; TRBD2 agrees with 8 junctional bases. The sequenced material came from peripheral blood. In nucleotide form, the sequence is TGTGCCAGCAGCTTCGGGAGGGTGCCATGGGAGACCCAGTACTTC. This gives the protein CASSFGRVPWETQYF.